The 26 T cell receptor beta chains below all came from one sample that was sequenced in a study of PD-1 blockade in classical Hodgkin lymphoma. Clones were sequenced by immunoSEQ multiplex PCR, and TCRdb holds only the in-frame ones, with some missing. The sample contains about 93,000 clones, about three quarters of which appear only once. Time point given: cycle 4 day 1 (C4D1), after about 6 weeks of nivolumab. Every patient was affected by relapse after autologous stem cell transplantation, while exposure to brentuximab vedotin was not uniform. This specimen was peripheral blood mononuclear cells (PBMCs), taken before the fourth cycle of nivolumab. The source of these receptors is a human donor with classical Hodgkin lymphoma.

Only one count was recorded for this clone. This chain uses TRBV6-5 with TRBJ2-7; 7 bases match TRBD1. Germline values: CDR1 MNHEY, CDR2 SVGAGI. The V and J ends lost 6 bases and 1 base, in that order; junction bases with no gene match: 6. This CDR3 has 14 residues. The CDR3 nucleotides read TGTGCCAGCAGGTCCCAGGGGGTGTCCTACGAGCAGTACTTC. Residues: CASRSQGVSYEQYF.

The genes are TRBV9 and TRBJ2-7; no definite D call. Trimming left V 7 bases short and J 3 bases short, with 11 bases between. Looked up from germline, CDR1 is SGDLS and CDR2 is YYNGEE. The CDR3 covers 12 residues. The chain's CDR3 is CASGEGGYEQYF. CDR3 nucleotides: TGTGCCAGCGGGGAAGGTGGCTACGAGCAGTACTTC.

On this clone: A much larger clone differs from this one at a single base, so this may be a read error. Other DNA variants within this sample encode the same CDR3. The V call is TRBV5-6, the J call TRBJ1-6; D call uncertain. V lost 2 bases to trimming and J lost 10 bases, with 16 bases between them. The CDR3 consists of 15 residues. Per germline, CDR1 SGHDT and CDR2 YYEEEE. The CDR3 reads CASSFWPLSDSPLHF. The CDR3 DNA follows: TGTGCCAGCAGCTTCTGGCCCCTATCGGACTCACCCCTCCACTTT. The whole variable domain, filled in from reference TRBV5-6 and TRBJ1-6, reads DAGVTQSPTHLIKTRGQQVTLRCSPKSGHDTVSWYQQALGQGPQFIFQYYEEEERQRGNFPDRFSGHQFPNYSSELNVNALLLGDSALYLCASSFWPLSDSPLHFGNGTRLTVT.

The chain combines TRBV27 with TRBJ1-3; TRBD1 aligns across 8 bases. Germline-derived CDR1 and CDR2 are MNHEY and SMNVEV (reference sequence). The J segment lost 4 bases and the V segment lost 4 bases, leaving 9 bases of the junction unmatched. CDR3 length: 16 residues. The CDR3 loop reads CASSSLQGVVGNTIYF. CDR3 nucleotide sequence: TGTGCCAGCAGTTCCCTACAGGGGGTTGTAGGAAACACCATATATTTT.

V is TRBV6-5 and J is TRBJ2-3, with TRBD1 matching 8 bases. V lost 6 bases to trimming and J lost 2 bases; unmatched junction nucleotides: 4. The germline V gene has CDR1 MNHEY and CDR2 SVGAGI. The CDR3 length is 14 residues. CDR3 in DNA: TGTGCCAGCAGATGGGACAGGAACACAGATACGCAGTATTTT. Its protein is CASRWDRNTDTQYF.

The chain employs TRBV18 and TRBJ2-1; D is possibly TRBD1 (6 bases). This CDR3 has 16 amino acids. Trimming took off 0 bases at V and 8 bases at J, with 17 bases between the two ends. The V gene's germline CDR1 is KGHSH and CDR2 LQKENI. Here the CDR3 DNA reads TGTGCCAGCTCACCACCGGACAGAAAACACGACGATGAGCAGTTCTTC. Its translation: CASSPPDRKHDDEQFF.

The chain recombines TRBV9 with TRBJ1-1; 7 bases are a match to TRBD1. The CDR3 has 15 residues. CDR1 is SGDLS, CDR2 YYNGEE, per germline. V was clipped by 5 bases and J by 3 bases; unmatched bases: 10. CDR3 in amino acids: CASSVTTGTYTEAFF. The CDR3 coding sequence is TGTGCCAGCAGTGTAACGACAGGGACCTACACTGAAGCTTTCTTT. Drawing the rest from reference TRBV9 and TRBJ1-1, the complete variable domain is DSGVTQTPKHLITATGQRVTLRCSPRSGDLSVYWYQQSLDQGLQFLIQYYNGEERAKGNILERFSAQQFPDLHSELNLSSLELGDSALYFCASSVTTGTYTEAFFGQGTRLTVV.

This clone was counted once. V usage is TRBV18 and J usage is TRBJ2-7; D may be TRBD1 (5 bases). The CDR3 runs 13 residues. Germline V lookup: CDR1 KGHSH, CDR2 LQKENI. Trimming cost V 3 bases and J 9 bases, with 15 bases left between them. The CDR3 DNA sequence: TGTGCCAGCTCACCCGAGGCAGGGATGGGGCAGTACTTC. Its protein product is CASSPEAGMGQYF.

The V and J genes are TRBV2 and TRBJ1-1; 7 nucleotides match TRBD1. Trimming removed 6 bases from V and 0 bases from J; junction bases left unmatched: 10. Germline lookup yields CDR1 SNHLY and CDR2 FYNNEI. The CDR3 runs to 16 residues. The CDR3 sequence: CASRVTGLIMNTEAFF. The CDR3 DNA follows: TGTGCCAGCAGAGTGACAGGGCTAATAATGAACACTGAAGCTTTCTTT.

J is TRBJ1-2 and V is TRBV5-1, with D perhaps TRBD1 (5 bases). The CDR3 length is 14 residues. Germline V gene data show CDR1 as SGHRS and CDR2 as YFSETQ. The V end was cut by 1 base, the J end by 4 bases, with 11 bases between. The CDR3 nucleotides read TGCGCCAGCAGCTTGTCAAGACAGCCCTATGGCTACACCTTC. It encodes CASSLSRQPYGYTF.

This rearrangement joins TRBV5-8 to TRBJ2-1; 12 nucleotides match TRBD2. CDR1 and CDR2 (germline): SGHTS, YDEGEE. This CDR3 contains 18 residues. The V segment lost 4 bases and the J segment 4 bases; nucleotides outside the gene matches: 12. The CDR3 DNA follows: TGTGCCAGCAGCCCTAACCTTCTAGCGGGAGGGGCGTACAATGAGCAGTTCTTC. This gives the protein CASSPNLLAGGAYNEQFF.

The rearrangement links TRBV10-3 to TRBJ2-5, with D hard to call. The V end was cut by 5 bases, the J end by 2 bases, with 12 bases between. The CDR3 sequence is 14 residues long. Germline CDR1 is ENHRY and CDR2 is SYGVKD. The CDR3 DNA sequence: TGTGCCATCAGTAATCGGACCTTTCAAGAGACCCAGTACTTC. It yields the protein CAISNRTFQETQYF.

This clone was counted once. The CDR3 sequence: CASSLKADNEQFF. The CDR3 DNA follows: TGCGCCAGCAGCTTGAAGGCAGACAATGAGCAGTTCTTC. The gene calls are TRBV5-1 and TRBJ2-1; D is unresolved. CDR1 SGHRS and CDR2 YFSETQ come from the germline V gene. The CDR3 is 13 amino acids. V lost 1 base and J 5 bases, leaving 7 bases between the germline ends.

The chain joins TRBV11-2 to TRBJ1-2, with TRBD1 matching over 7 bases. The V gene's germline CDR1 is SGHAT and CDR2 FQNNGV. CDR3 length equals 14 residues. With V trimmed by 3 bases and J by 5 bases, 6 bases remained unmatched. CDR3 nucleotide sequence: TGTGCCAGCAGCTTCCGGGACAGTGTTTATGGCTACACCTTC. Its translation: CASSFRDSVYGYTF.

The CDR3 nucleotides read TGTGCCAGCAGGCTAAGGGTAAGGGACTCTGGAAACACCATATATTTT. This sequence encodes CASRLRVRDSGNTIYF. The V call is TRBV7-6, the J call TRBJ1-3, with D unresolved. V gave up 6 bases and J gave up 0 bases, with 15 bases separating them. The germline gives CDR1 SGHVS, CDR2 FNYEAQ. The CDR3 covers 16 residues.

The chain recombines TRBV4-3 with TRBJ2-7; D is possibly TRBD1 (6 bases). V dropped 0 bases and J dropped 6 bases, with 9 bases sitting between them. CDR3 size: 13 residues. Germline CDR1 is LGHNA and CDR2 is YSLEER. CDR3 amino acids: CASSQDGQFEQYF. CDR3 coding DNA: TGCGCCAGCAGCCAAGATGGACAGTTCGAGCAGTACTTC.

The chain joins TRBV6-5 to TRBJ2-1; 7 bases map to TRBD1. Germline-derived CDR1 and CDR2 are MNHEY and SVGAGI. The J segment lost 12 bases and the V segment lost 1 base, leaving 9 bases of the junction unmatched. This CDR3 comprises 14 residues. CDR3 DNA: TGTGCCAGCAGTTACTTTGGGACAGTTGAAGGGCAGTTCTTC. It encodes CASSYFGTVEGQFF.

The chain carries TRBV28 and TRBJ1-2, with a tentative D call TRBD1 (5 bases). The CDR3 covers 13 residues. V was trimmed by 8 bases and J by 4 bases, leaving 14 bases between them. The V gene's germline CDR1 is MDHEN and CDR2 SYDVKM. The CDR3 loop is CASRVGRGYGYTF. As DNA, the CDR3 is TGTGCCAGCCGAGTGGGGAGGGGCTATGGCTACACCTTC.

The chain carries TRBV18 and TRBJ2-7; D is ambiguous. The CDR3 loop spans 11 amino acids. Trimming pared 4 bases from V and 6 bases from J, leaving 7 bases between. Per the germline V gene, CDR1 is KGHSH and CDR2 is LQKENI. CDR3 DNA sequence: TGTGCCAGCTCACTTGACCTCGAGCAGTACTTC. As protein: CASSLDLEQYF.

V is TRBV2 and J is TRBJ1-2; D is unclear. The CDR3 spans 14 residues. Germline V gene data show CDR1 as SNHLY and CDR2 as FYNNEI. V shed 6 bases and J shed 6 bases, with 17 bases lying between them. The chain's CDR3 is CASRVREGSDGYTF. The DNA for the CDR3 is TGTGCCAGCAGAGTGCGTGAGGGCAGCGATGGCTACACCTTC. Variable domain in full (rest from reference TRBV2 and TRBJ1-2): EPEVTQTPSHQVTQMGQEVILRCVPISNHLYFYWYRQILGQKVEFLVSFYNNEISEKSEIFDDQFSVERPDGSNFTLKIRSTKLEDSAMYFCASRVREGSDGYTFGSGTRLTVV.

CDR3 in DNA: TGTGCCAGCAGTCTACTACCATGGCACCATGAGCAGTTCTTC. It is translated as CASSLLPWHHEQFF. The genes are TRBV6-6 and TRBJ2-1; the D is unclear. This CDR3 has 14 residues. V lost 5 bases to trimming and J lost 8 bases, with 16 bases between them. Germline CDR1 MNHNY, CDR2 SVGAGI (reference sequence).

The rearrangement joins TRBV4-3 to TRBJ2-3; 8 nucleotides agree with TRBD2. V lost 2 bases and J lost 0; bases outside the gene matches: 4. CDR1 and CDR2 (germline): LGHNA, YSLEER. This CDR3 is 16 amino acids long. The CDR3 DNA follows: TGCGCCAGCAGCCAATTTCCTAGCGGGAGCACAGATACGCAGTATTTT. Translating gives CASSQFPSGSTDTQYF.

This chain connects TRBV28 to TRBJ1-2; the D is unclear. Per germline, CDR1 MDHEN and CDR2 SYDVKM. This CDR3 comprises 13 residues. The V end was cut by 4 bases, the J end by 3 bases, with 9 bases between. The CDR3 coding sequence is TGTGCCAGCAGTTCAAGACTATACTATGGCTACACCTTC. Translated, it gives CASSSRLYYGYTF.

The genes are TRBV6-5 and TRBJ2-5; 9 bases are a match to TRBD2. V gave up 3 bases and J gave up 4 bases; unmatched junction bases: 6. The CDR3 sequence is 15 residues long. Germline values: CDR1 MNHEY, CDR2 SVGAGI. The chain's CDR3 is CASSYGGGATETQYF. The CDR3 nucleotides read TGTGCCAGCAGTTATGGCGGGGGGGCCACAGAGACCCAGTACTTC.

The V gene is TRBV4-1, the J gene TRBJ2-3; D is ambiguous. The V gene's germline CDR1 is MGHRA and CDR2 YSYEKL. Trimming cost V 1 base and J 0 bases, with 5 bases left between them. The CDR3 loop spans 14 amino acids. CDR3 in amino acids: CASSQGGSTDTQYF. As DNA, the CDR3 is TGCGCCAGCAGCCAAGGCGGTAGCACAGATACGCAGTATTTT.

The genes are TRBV7-9 and TRBJ2-7, with D perhaps TRBD2 (5 bases). The CDR3 runs to 15 residues. CDR1 and CDR2 from the germline V gene are SEHNR and FQNEAQ (reference sequence). The germline V and J ends were trimmed by 0 bases and 4 bases, with 13 bases remaining between them. The CDR3 DNA is TGTGCCAGCAGCTTAGCCGACGGAGGCGCGTACGAGCAGTACTTC. It specifies CASSLADGGAYEQYF. Using reference TRBV7-9 and TRBJ2-7 for the parts outside the CDR3, the full variable domain is DTGVSQNPRHKITKRGQNVTFRCDPISEHNRLYWYRQTLGQGPEFLTYFQNEAQLEKSRLLSDRFSAERPKGSFSTLEIQRTEQGDSAMYLCASSLADGGAYEQYFGPGTRLTVT.